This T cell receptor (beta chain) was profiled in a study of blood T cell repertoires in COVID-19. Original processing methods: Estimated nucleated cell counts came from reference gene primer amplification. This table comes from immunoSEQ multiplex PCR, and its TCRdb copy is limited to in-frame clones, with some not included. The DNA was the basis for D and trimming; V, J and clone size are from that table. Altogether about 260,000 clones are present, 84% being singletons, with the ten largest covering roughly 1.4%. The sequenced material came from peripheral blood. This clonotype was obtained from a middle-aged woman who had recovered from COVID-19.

CDR3 sequence: CASSVTGPGNTIYF. DNA for the CDR3: TGCGCCAGCAGCGTAACAGGTCCTGGAAACACCATATATTTT. The chain recombines TRBV5-1 with TRBJ1-3; D is perhaps TRBD1 (5 bases). This CDR3 spans 14 amino acids. Trimming left V 4 bases short and J 2 bases short, with 10 bases between. Germline-derived CDR1 and CDR2 are SGHRS and YFSETQ. The full variable domain, its missing parts supplied by reference TRBV5-1 and TRBJ1-3, is KAGVTQTPRYLIKTRGQQVTLSCSPISGHRSVSWYQQTPGQGLQFLFEYFSETQRNKGNFPGRFSGRQFSNSRSEMNVSTLELGDSALYLCASSVTGPGNTIYFGEGSWLTVV.